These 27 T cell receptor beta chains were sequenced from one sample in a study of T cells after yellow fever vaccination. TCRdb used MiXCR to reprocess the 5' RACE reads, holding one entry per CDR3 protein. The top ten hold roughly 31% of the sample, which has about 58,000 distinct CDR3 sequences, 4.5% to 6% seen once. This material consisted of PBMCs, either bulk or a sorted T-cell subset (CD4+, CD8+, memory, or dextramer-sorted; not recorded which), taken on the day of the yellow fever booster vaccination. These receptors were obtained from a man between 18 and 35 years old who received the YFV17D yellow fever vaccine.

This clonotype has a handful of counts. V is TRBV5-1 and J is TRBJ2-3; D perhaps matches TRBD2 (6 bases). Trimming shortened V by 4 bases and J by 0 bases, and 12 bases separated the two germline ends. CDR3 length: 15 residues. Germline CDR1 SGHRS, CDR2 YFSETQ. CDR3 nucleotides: TGCGCCAGCAGCGTGTGGCGGGAAAGCACAGATACGCAGTATTTT. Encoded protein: CASSVWRESTDTQYF.

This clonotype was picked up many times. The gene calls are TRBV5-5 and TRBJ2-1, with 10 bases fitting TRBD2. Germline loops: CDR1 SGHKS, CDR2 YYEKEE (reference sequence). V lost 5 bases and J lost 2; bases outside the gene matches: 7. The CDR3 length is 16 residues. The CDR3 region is CASRSPSGGPYNEQFF. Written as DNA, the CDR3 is TGTGCCAGCAGATCCCCTAGCGGGGGCCCCTACAATGAGCAGTTCTTC.

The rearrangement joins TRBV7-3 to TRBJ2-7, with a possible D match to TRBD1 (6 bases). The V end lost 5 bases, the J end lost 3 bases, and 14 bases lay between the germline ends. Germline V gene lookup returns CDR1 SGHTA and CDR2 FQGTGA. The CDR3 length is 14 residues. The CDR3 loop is CASSPGADNYEQYF. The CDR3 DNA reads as TGTGCCAGCAGCCCAGGGGCCGACAACTACGAGCAGTACTTC.

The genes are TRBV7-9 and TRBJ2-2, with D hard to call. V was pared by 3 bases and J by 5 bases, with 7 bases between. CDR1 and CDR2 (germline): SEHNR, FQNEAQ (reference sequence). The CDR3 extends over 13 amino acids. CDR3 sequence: CASSLGATGELFF. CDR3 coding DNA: TGTGCCAGCAGCTTGGGTGCGACCGGGGAGCTGTTTTTT.

CDR3 nucleotides: TGCGCCAGCAGCTTGAGTGGGGGTGAGACCCAGTACTTC. This sequence encodes CASSLSGGETQYF. This chain links TRBV5-1 with TRBJ2-5; D tentatively fits TRBD1 or TRBD2 (5 bases each). The CDR3 has 13 residues. V lost 1 base and J lost 5, with 9 bases in between. In germline, CDR1 is SGHRS, CDR2 YFSETQ.

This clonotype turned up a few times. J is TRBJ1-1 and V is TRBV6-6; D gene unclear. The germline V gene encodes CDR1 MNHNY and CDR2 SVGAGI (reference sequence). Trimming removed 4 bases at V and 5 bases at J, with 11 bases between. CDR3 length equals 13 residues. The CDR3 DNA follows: TGTGCCAGCAGTTCCTCCTCATATACTGAAGCTTTCTTT. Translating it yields CASSSSSYTEAFF.

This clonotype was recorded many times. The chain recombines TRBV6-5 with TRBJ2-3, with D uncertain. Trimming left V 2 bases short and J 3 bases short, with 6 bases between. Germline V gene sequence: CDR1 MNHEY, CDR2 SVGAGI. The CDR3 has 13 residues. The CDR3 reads CASSYRWTDTQYF. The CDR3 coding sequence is TGTGCCAGCAGTTACAGGTGGACAGATACGCAGTATTTT.

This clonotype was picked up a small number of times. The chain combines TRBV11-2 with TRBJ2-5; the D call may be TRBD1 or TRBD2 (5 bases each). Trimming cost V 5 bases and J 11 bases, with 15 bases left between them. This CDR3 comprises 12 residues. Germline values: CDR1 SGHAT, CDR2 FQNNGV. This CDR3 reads CASSRRQGEQYF. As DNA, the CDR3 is TGTGCCAGCAGCCGGCGGCAGGGAGAGCAGTACTTC.

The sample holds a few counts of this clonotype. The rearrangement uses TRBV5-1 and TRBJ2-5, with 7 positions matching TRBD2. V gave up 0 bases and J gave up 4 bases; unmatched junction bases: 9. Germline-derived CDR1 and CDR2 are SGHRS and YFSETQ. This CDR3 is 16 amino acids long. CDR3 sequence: CASSLAGGGPPETQYF. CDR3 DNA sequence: TGCGCCAGCAGCTTGGCGGGCGGGGGTCCCCCAGAGACCCAGTACTTC.

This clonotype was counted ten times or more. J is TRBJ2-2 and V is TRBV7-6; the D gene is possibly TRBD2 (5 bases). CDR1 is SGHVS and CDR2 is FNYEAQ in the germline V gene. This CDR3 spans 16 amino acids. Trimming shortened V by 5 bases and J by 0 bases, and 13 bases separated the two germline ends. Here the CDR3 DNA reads TGTGCCAGCAGCCCGGAGGTGGTAGCGAACACCGGGGAGCTGTTTTTT. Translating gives CASSPEVVANTGELFF.

The CDR3 reads CASSTDRAWSGELFF. CDR3 nucleotides: TGTGCCAGCAGCACGGACAGGGCGTGGTCCGGGGAGCTGTTTTTT. The chain links TRBV5-4 to TRBJ2-2; 8 bases are shared with TRBD1. The trim removed 4 bases at V and 6 bases at J, leaving 8 bases unmatched. This CDR3 has 15 residues. Per the germline V gene, CDR1 is SGHNT and CDR2 is YYREEE (reference sequence).

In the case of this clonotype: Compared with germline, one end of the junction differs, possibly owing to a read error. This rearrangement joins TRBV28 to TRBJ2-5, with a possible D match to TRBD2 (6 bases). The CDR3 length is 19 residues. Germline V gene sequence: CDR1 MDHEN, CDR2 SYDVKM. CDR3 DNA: TGTGCCAGCAATTTAAATCGCCTCGGGGCTAGCGCAATCCAAGAGACCCAGTACTTC. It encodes CASNLNRLGASAIQETQYF. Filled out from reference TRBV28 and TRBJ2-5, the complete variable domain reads DVKVTQSSRYLVKRTGEKVFLECVQDMDHENMFWYRQDPGLGLRLIYFSYDVKMKEKGDIPEGYSVSREKKERFSLILESASTNQTSMYLCASNLNRLGASAIQETQYFGPGTRLLVL.

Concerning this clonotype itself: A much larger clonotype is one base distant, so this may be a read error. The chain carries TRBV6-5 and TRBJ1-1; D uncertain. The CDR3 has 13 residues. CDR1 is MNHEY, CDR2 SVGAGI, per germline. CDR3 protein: CASSQERNTKAFF. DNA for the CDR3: TGTGCCAGCAGTCAAGAGCGGAACACTAAAGCTTTCTTT.

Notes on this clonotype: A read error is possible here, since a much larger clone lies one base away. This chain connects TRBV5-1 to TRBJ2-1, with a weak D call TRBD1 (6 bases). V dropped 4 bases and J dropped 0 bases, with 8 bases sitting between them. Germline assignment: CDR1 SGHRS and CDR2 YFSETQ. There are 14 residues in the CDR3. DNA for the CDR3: TGCGCCAGCAGCAACAGGGTCTCCTACAATGAGCAGTTCTTC. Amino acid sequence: CASSNRVSYNEQFF.

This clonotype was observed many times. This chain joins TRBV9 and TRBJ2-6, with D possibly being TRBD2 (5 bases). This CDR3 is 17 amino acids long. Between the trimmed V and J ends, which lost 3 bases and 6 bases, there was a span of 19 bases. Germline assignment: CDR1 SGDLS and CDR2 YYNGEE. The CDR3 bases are TGTGCCAGCAGCGCAGTCGAGGGAACTTTTACGGCCAACGTCCTGACTTTC. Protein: CASSAVEGTFTANVLTF.

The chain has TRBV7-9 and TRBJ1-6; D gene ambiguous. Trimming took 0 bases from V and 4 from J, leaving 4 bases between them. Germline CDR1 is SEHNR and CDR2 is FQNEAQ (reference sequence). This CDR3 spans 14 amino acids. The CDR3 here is CASSLAQYNSPLHF. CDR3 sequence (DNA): TGTGCCAGCAGCTTAGCACAGTATAATTCACCCCTCCACTTT.

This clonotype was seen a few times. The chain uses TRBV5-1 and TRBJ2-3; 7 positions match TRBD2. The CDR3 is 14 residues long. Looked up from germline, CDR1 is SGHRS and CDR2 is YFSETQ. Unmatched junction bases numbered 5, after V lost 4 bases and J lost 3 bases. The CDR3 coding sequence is TGCGCCAGCAGCCGGGCGGGGGTAACAGATACGCAGTATTTT. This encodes CASSRAGVTDTQYF.

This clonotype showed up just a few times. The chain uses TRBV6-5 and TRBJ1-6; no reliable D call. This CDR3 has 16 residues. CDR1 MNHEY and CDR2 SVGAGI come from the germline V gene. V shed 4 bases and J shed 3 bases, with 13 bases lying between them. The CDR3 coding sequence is TGTGCCAGCAGTTTACGACAACTACACTATAATTCACCCCTCCACTTT. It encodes CASSLRQLHYNSPLHF.

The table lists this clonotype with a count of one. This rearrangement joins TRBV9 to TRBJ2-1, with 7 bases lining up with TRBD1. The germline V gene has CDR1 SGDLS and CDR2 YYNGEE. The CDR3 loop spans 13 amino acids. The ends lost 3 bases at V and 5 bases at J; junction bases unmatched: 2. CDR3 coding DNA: TGTGCCAGCAGCGGGGGACAGCACAATGAGCAGTTCTTC. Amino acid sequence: CASSGGQHNEQFF.

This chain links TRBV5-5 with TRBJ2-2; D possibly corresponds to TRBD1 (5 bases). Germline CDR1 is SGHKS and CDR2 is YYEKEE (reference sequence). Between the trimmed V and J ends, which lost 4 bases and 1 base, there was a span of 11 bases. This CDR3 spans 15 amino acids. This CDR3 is CASSRLQVNTGELFF. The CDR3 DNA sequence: TGTGCCAGCAGCCGCCTACAGGTGAACACCGGGGAGCTGTTTTTT.

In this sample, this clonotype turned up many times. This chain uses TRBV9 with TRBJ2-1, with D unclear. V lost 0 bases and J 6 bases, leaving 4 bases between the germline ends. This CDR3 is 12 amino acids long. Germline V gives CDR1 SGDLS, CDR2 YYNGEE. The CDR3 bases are TGTGCCAGCAGCGTAGGCTCCAATGAGCAGTTCTTC. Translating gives CASSVGSNEQFF.

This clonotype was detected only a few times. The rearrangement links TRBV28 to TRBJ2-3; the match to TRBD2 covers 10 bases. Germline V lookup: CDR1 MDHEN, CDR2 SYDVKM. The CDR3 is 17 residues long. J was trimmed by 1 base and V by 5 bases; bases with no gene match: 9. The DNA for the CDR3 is TGTGCCAGCAGTGAGCGGGGGGGGCCGAGGGGCACAGATACGCAGTATTTT. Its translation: CASSERGGPRGTDTQYF.

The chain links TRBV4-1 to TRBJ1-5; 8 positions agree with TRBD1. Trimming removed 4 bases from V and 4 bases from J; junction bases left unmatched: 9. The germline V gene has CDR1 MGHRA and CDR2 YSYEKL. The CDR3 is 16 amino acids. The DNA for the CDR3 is TGCGCCAGCAGCCTTCGAACCGGGACAGGAAATCAGCCCCAGCATTTT. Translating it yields CASSLRTGTGNQPQHF.

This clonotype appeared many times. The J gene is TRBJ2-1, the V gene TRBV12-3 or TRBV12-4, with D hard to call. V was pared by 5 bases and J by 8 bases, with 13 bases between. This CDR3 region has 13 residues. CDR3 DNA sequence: TGTGCCAGCAGTCCCGAACCCCGCGATGAGCAGTTCTTC. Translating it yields CASSPEPRDEQFF.

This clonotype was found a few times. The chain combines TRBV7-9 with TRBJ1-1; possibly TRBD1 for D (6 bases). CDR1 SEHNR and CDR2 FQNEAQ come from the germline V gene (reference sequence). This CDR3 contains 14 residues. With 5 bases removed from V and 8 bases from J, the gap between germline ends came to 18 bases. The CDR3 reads CASSLSTWDNEAFF. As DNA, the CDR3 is TGTGCCAGCAGCCTTTCGACATGGGACAACGAAGCTTTCTTT.

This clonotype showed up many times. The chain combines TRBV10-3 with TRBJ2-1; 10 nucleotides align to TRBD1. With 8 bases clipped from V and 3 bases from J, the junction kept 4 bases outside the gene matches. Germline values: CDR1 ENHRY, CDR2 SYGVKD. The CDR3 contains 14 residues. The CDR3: CAIGQGDFYNEQFF. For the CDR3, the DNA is TGTGCCATCGGACAGGGGGATTTCTACAATGAGCAGTTCTTC.

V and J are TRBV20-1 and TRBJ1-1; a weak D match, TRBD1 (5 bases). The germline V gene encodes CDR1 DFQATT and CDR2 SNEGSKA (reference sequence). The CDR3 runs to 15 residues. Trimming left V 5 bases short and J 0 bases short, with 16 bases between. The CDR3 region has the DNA TGCAGTGCTGAGGGACGGACGGTCATGAACACTGAAGCTTTCTTT. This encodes CSAEGRTVMNTEAFF.